Sequencing of this TCR beta chain was carried out in a study of blood T cell repertoires in COVID-19. Libraries were prepared by immunoSEQ multiplex PCR; TCRdb keeps only in-frame clonotypes and omits some of them. The sample holds under 250,000 clones, approximately 90% seen once. The sequence derives from a young man with COVID-19, enrolled during active disease. Source material: peripheral blood.

The CDR3 spells CASSLAREYEQYF. CDR3 sequence (DNA): TGTGCCAGCAGCTTAGCCCGGGAATACGAGCAGTACTTC. The chain has TRBV7-2 and TRBJ2-7; possibly TRBD2 for D (5 bases). CDR3 size: 13 residues. With 0 bases removed from V and 4 bases from J, the gap between germline ends came to 7 bases. Germline V CDR1 and CDR2: SGHTA, FQGNSA.